Below, one TCR beta chain is given with its context. Per the study methods: Amplification of reference gene primers was used by the study to estimate nucleated cell counts. Sequencing was performed with immunoSEQ multiplex PCR; in TCRdb, only in-frame clones are kept and a portion is missing. D and trimming were read from the DNA, whereas the V and J calls and clone size are those reported in that table. Among nearly 55,000 clones, 86% were seen once, and the ten largest hold approximately 12%. Germline V CDR1 and CDR2: GTSNPN, SVGIG (reference sequence). This CDR3 is built from 17 residues. V was pared by 3 bases and J by 7 bases, with 15 bases of the junction left unmatched. The sample is drawn from a study of blood T cell repertoires in COVID-19. About the research overall: The samples span acute and convalescent COVID-19 from the United States, Italy and Spain. From T cells, B-cell-depleted T cells, or PBMCs came the material, which was cDNA or gDNA.

The sequencing input was peripheral blood. This TCR came from an older man with active COVID-19. The V call is TRBV30, the J call TRBJ1-6, with TRBD1 matching 7 bases. Here the CDR3 DNA reads TGTGCCTGGAGGGAGAACACTAGGGGGCTAGGGAATTCACCCCTCCACTTT. As protein: CAWRENTRGLGNSPLHF. The whole variable domain, remainder taken from reference TRBV30 and TRBJ1-6, is SQTIHQWPATLVQPVGSPLSLECTVEGTSNPNLYWYRQAAGRGLQLLFYSVGIGQISSEVPQNLSASRPQDRQFILSSKKLLLSDSGFYLCAWRENTRGLGNSPLHFGNGTRLTVT.